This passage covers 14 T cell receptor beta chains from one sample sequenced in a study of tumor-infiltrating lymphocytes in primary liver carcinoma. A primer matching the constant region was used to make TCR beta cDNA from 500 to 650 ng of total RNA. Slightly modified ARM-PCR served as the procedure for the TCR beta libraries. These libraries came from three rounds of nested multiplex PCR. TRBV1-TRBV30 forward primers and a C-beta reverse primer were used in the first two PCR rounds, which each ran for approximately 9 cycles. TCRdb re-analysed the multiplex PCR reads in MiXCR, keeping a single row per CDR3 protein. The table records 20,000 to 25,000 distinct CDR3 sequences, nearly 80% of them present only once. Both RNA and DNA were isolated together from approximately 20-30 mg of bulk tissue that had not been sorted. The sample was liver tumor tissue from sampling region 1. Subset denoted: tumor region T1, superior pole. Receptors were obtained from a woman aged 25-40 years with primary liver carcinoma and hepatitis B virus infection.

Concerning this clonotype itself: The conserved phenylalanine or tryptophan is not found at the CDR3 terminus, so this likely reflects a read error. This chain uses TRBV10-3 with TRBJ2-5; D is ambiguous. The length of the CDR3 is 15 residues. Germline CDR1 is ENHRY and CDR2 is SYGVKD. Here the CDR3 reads CAISESASRQEIQYL. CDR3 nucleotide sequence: TGTGCCATCAGTGAGTCGGCTTCCAGACAAGAGATCCAGTACTTA.

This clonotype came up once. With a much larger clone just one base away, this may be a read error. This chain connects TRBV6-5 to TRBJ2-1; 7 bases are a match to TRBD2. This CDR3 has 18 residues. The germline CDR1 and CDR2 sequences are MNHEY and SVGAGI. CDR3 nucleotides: TGTGCCAACAGTTATAGCACCAGGGCCCTAGCGGCCTACAATGAGCAGTTCTTC. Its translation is CANSYSTRALAAYNEQFF.

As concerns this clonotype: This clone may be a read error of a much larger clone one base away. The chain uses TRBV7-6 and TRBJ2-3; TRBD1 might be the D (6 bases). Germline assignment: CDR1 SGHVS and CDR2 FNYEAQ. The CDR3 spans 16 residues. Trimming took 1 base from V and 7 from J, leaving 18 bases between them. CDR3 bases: TGTGCCAGCAGCTTAGTAGGTGGACAGAGTAGAAATACGCAGTATTTT. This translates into CASSLVGGQSRNTQYF.

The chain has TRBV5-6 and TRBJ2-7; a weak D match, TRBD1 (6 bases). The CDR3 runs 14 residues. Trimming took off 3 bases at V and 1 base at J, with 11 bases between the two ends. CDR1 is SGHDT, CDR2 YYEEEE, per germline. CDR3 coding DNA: TGTGCCAGCAGCTCGGGACAAGATTCCTACGAGCAGTACTTC. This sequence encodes CASSSGQDSYEQYF.

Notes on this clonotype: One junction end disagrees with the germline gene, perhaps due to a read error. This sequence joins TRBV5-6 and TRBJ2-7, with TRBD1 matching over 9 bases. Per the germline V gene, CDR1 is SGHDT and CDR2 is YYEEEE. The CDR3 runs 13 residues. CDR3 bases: TGTGCTAGCAGCTTAGGGACAGGGCTATCTCAGTACTTC. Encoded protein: CASSLGTGLSQYF.

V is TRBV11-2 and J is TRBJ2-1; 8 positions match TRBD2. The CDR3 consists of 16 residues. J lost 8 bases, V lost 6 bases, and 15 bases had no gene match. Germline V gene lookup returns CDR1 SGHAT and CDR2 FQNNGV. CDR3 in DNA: TGTGCCAGCAGTACCTCTCTAGCGGGCGGATACTATGAGCAGTTCTTC. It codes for CASSTSLAGGYYEQFF. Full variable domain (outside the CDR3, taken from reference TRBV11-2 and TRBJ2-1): EAGVAQSPRYKIIEKRQSVAFWCNPISGHATLYWYQQILGQGPKLLIQFQNNGVVDDSQLPKDRFSAERLKGVDSTLKIQPAKLEDSAVYLCASSTSLAGGYYEQFFGPGTRLTVL.

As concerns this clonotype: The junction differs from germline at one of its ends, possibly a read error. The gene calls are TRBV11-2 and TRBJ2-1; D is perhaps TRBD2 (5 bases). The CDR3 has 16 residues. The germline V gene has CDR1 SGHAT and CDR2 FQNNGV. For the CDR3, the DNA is TGTACCAGGAGCACCTCTCTAGCAGGAGGATACAATGAGCAGTTCTTC. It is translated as CTRSTSLAGGYNEQFF.

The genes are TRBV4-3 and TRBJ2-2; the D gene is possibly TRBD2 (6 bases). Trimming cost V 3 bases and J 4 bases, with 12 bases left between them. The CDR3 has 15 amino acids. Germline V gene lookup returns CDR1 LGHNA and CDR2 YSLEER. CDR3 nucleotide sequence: TGCGCCAGCAGCCACTCGGGAGCCGGCACCGGGGAGCTGTTTTTT. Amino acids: CASSHSGAGTGELFF.

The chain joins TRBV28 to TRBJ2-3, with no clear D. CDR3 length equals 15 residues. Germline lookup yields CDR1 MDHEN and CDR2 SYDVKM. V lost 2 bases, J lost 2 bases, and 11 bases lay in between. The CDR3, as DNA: TGTGCCAGCAGTTTAGCGGATTCTAACACAGATACGCAGTATTTT. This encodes CASSLADSNTDTQYF.

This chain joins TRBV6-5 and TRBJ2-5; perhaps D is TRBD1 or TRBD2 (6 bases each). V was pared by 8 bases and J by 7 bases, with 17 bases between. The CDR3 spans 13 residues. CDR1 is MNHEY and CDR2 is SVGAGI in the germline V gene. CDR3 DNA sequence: TGTGCCAGCGGTGCCGACGGGGGCCTGACCCAGTACTTC. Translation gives CASGADGGLTQYF.

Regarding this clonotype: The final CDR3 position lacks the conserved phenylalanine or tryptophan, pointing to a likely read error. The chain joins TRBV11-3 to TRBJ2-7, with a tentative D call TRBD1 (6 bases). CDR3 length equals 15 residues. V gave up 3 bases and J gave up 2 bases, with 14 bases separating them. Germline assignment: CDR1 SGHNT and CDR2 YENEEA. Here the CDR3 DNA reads TGTGCCAGCAGCTTCGGGACACGTATAACCTACGAGCAGTACCTC. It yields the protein CASSFGTRITYEQYL.

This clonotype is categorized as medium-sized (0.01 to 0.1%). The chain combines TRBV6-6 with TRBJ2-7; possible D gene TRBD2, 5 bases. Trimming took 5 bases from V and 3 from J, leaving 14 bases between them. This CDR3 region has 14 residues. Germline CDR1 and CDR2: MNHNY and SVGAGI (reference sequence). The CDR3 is CASSLAGSYYEQYF. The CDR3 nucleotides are TGTGCCAGCAGTCTAGCAGGCTCATACTACGAGCAGTACTTC.

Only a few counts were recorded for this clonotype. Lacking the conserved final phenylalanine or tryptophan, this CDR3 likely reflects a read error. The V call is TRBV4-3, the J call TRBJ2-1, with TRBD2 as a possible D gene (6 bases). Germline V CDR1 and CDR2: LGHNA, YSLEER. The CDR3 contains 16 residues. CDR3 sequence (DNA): TGCGCCAGCAACCAAGATGCGGGAAGCTCCTACCATGAGCAGTTCTTA. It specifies CASNQDAGSSYHEQFL.

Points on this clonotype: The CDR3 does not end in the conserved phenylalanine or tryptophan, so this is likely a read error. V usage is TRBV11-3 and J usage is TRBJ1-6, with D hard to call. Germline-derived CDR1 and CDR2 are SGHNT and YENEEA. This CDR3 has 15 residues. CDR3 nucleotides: TGTGCAAGCAGCTTTAAGTGGAGCTATAATTCACACCTCCACATT. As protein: CASSFKWSYNSHLHI.